A single sample gave rise to the 8 T cell receptor beta chains below, sequenced in a study of identical twins. Each CDR3 protein is one row after TCRdb ran MiXCR on the 5' RACE reads. The sample has 500,000 or so distinct CDR3 sequences; 11% to 15% are singletons. The sample also formed part of further work on yellow fever vaccine responses in identical twins.

What was sequenced was CD4+ T cells sorted from blood. All receptors derive from a woman aged 18-29 years in good health.

In nucleotides, the CDR3 is TGTGCCAGCAGCCAAGACCTGGCGGGGGACAGGGCCTACGAGCAGTACTTC. This sequence encodes CASSQDLAGDRAYEQYF. This chain uses TRBV4-2 with TRBJ2-7, with 9 bases identical to TRBD1. The CDR3 length is 17 residues. Germline lookup yields CDR1 LGHNA and CDR2 YNFKEQ. The V segment lost 0 bases and the J segment 2 bases; nucleotides outside the gene matches: 8.

This clonotype was counted at least ten times. The chain links TRBV14 to TRBJ2-7; D is unresolved. The CDR3 runs to 13 residues. CDR1 is SGHDN and CDR2 is FVKESK in the germline V gene. V lost 1 base and J lost 1, with 5 bases in between. The CDR3 DNA sequence: TGTGCCAGCAGCCAAGGGGGTTCCTACGAGCAGTACTTC. This sequence encodes CASSQGGSYEQYF. The variable domain in full, completed from reference TRBV14 and TRBJ2-7, reads EAGVTQFPSHSVIEKGQTVTLRCDPISGHDNLYWYRRVMGKEIKFLLHFVKESKQDESGMPNNRFLAERTGGTYSTLKVQPAELEDSGVYFCASSQGGSYEQYFGPGTRLTVT.

The gene calls are TRBV24-1 and TRBJ2-5; D remains unclear. The V gene lost 6 bases and the J gene lost 4 bases, with 14 bases spanning the gap. Germline CDR1 and CDR2: KGHDR and SFDVKD. The CDR3 has 14 residues. The CDR3 loop is CATSTNRVGETQYF. The CDR3 DNA reads TGTGCCACCAGTACTAACCGGGTTGGAGAGACCCAGTACTTC.

The chain carries TRBV3-1 and TRBJ2-3; 15 bases map to TRBD2. V shed 0 bases, J shed 0 bases, and the junction held 4 bases outside the gene matches. The germline V gene has CDR1 LGHDT and CDR2 YNNKEL (reference sequence). CDR3 length equals 19 residues. CDR3 coding DNA: TGTGCCAGCAGCCAAGATACGGGACTAGCGGGAGGTAGCACAGATACGCAGTATTTT. Encoded protein: CASSQDTGLAGGSTDTQYF.

This clonotype was picked up a small number of times. The V and J genes are TRBV5-6 and TRBJ2-1; D possibly matches TRBD1 or TRBD2 (5 bases each). Between the trimmed V and J ends, which lost 2 bases and 6 bases, there was a span of 9 bases. Per germline, CDR1 SGHDT and CDR2 YYEEEE. CDR3 length: 13 amino acids. The CDR3 loop reads CASSFWGINEQFF. As DNA, the CDR3 is TGTGCCAGCAGCTTTTGGGGGATCAATGAGCAGTTCTTC. The full variable domain, completed using reference TRBV5-6 and TRBJ2-1, is DAGVTQSPTHLIKTRGQQVTLRCSPKSGHDTVSWYQQALGQGPQFIFQYYEEEERQRGNFPDRFSGHQFPNYSSELNVNALLLGDSALYLCASSFWGINEQFFGPGTRLTVL.

The table lists this clonotype with a few counts. The chain links TRBV14 to TRBJ2-3, with 10 bases matching TRBD2. CDR1 SGHDN and CDR2 FVKESK come from the germline V gene. V gave up 1 base and J gave up 5 bases; unmatched junction bases: 6. The CDR3 totals 16 residues. Written as DNA, the CDR3 is TGTGCCAGCAGCCAAGTTTCTAGCGGGAGATTAGATACGCAGTATTTT. Translated, it gives CASSQVSSGRLDTQYF.

The gene calls are TRBV15 and TRBJ1-6; the D is unclear. The germline V and J ends were trimmed by 8 bases and 7 bases, with 12 bases remaining between them. This CDR3 is 13 amino acids long. Germline V gives CDR1 LNHNV, CDR2 YYDKDF (reference sequence). CDR3 sequence (DNA): TGTGCCACCGCACGGACGGGAAATTCACCCCTCCACTTT. Translated, it gives CATARTGNSPLHF.

The gene calls are TRBV15 and TRBJ2-5; D is perhaps TRBD2 (5 bases). Germline V gene lookup returns CDR1 LNHNV and CDR2 YYDKDF (reference sequence). The CDR3 contains 12 residues. Trimming removed 1 base from V and 5 bases from J, with 5 bases in between. The CDR3 nucleotides read TGTGCCACCAGCAGAGGGGAGGAGACCCAGTACTTC. It yields the protein CATSRGEETQYF.